These T cell receptor beta chains were read from a single sample in a study of T cell responses to AZD1222 COVID-19 vaccine. Method: immunoSEQ multiplex PCR; TCRdb's copy keeps in-frame clones and lacks some. Of over 150,000 clones listed, approximately 87% were seen once; the top ten hold around 4.5%. Material: peripheral blood, obtained 28 days after the second AZD1222 dose. The origin of the receptors is an adult who received the AZD1222 COVID-19 vaccine. The CDR3 runs from the conserved cysteine through the conserved F or W. D genes are given only for firm matches. A clone size is listed for some rows: how often the clone was seen (once, few, many), or a class if it is expanded.

TRBV6-1	TRBJ1-2	-	-	CASSEFMAGPYGYTF	TGTGCCAGCAGTGAATTTATGGCAGGCCCCTATGGCTACACCTTC
TRBV7-8	TRBJ1-2	-	TRBD1	CASSSGTDYGYTF	TGTGCCAGCAGCTCCGGGACAGACTATGGCTACACCTTC
TRBV5-4	TRBJ1-2	-	-	CASSFGPGQDYGYTF	TGTGCCAGCAGCTTTGGTCCAGGTCAGGACTATGGCTACACCTTC
TRBV6-5	TRBJ2-1	-	TRBD1	CASRLTGGSYNEQFF	TGTGCCAGCAGGTTGACAGGGGGTTCCTACAATGAGCAGTTCTTC
TRBV19	TRBJ2-1	-	-	CASRPTQGEVWNEQFF	TGTGCCAGTAGGCCGACACAGGGAGAGGTTTGGAATGAGCAGTTCTTC
TRBV5-1	TRBJ1-1	-	TRBD1	CASSSIPGQSLEAFF	TGCGCCAGCAGCTCGATTCCGGGACAGAGTCTCGAAGCTTTCTTT
TRBV6-6	TRBJ1-5	-	-	CASSYSQGKGQPQHF	TGTGCCAGCAGTTACTCCCAGGGGAAAGGGCAGCCCCAGCATTTT
TRBV25-1	TRBJ1-2	-	TRBD1	CASSEPGTGHGGDGYTF	TGTGCCAGCAGTGAACCGGGGACAGGGCATGGGGGGGATGGCTACACCTTC
TRBV10-3	TRBJ1-2	-	TRBD1	CAISESDRQGLYGYTF	TGTGCCATCAGTGAGTCCGACCGACAGGGTCTCTATGGCTACACCTTC
TRBV11-2	TRBJ1-2	-	-	CASSLDLGPSYGYTF	TGTGCCAGCAGCTTAGATCTGGGACCATCCTATGGCTACACCTTC
TRBV24-1	TRBJ2-1	once	TRBD2	CATSDSQSGGYSYNEQFF	TGTGCCACCAGTGATTCCCAATCGGGGGGATACTCCTACAATGAGCAGTTCTTC
TRBV29-1	TRBJ2-1	-	-	CSLKDPTYGEQFF	TGCAGCTTAAAGGACCCGACGTACGGTGAGCAGTTCTTC
TRBV7-3	TRBJ2-7	-	-	CASSAGAFNEPYF	TGTGCCAGCAGCGCCGGGGCGTTCAATGAGCCATACTTC
TRBV27	TRBJ1-1	-	-	CASSPLPGGTEAFF	TGTGCCAGCAGTCCCCTTCCTGGGGGGACTGAAGCTTTCTTT
TRBV30	TRBJ1-5	-	-	CAWSVLAGAQPQHF	TGTGCCTGGAGTGTACTCGCCGGGGCTCAGCCCCAGCATTTT